The clone carrying this TCR beta chain was picked up one time. Its antigen is unknown. This sample was taken from a study of cytotoxic CD8 clonotypes in ibrutinib-treated CLL. Points from the study as a whole: Baseline levels were approached again at progression, after clonality had risen at ibrutinib response.

Libraries were prepared by immunoSEQ multiplex PCR; TCRdb keeps only in-frame clonotypes and omits some of them. This sample carries around 40,000 clones, 60% to 80% of them seen once, and the ten largest clones take 15% to 20%. This CDR3 has 17 residues. The junction had 12 bases not matched to a gene; V was cut back by 1 base and J by 8 bases. Germline CDR1 LNHDA, CDR2 SQIVND (reference sequence). This TCR derives from a human donor with chronic lymphocytic leukemia. Sequencing was performed on PBMCs, taken at disease progression, from a patient treated with ibrutinib. The chain joins TRBV19 to TRBJ2-1; 9 bases are shared with TRBD2. CDR3 in amino acids: CASSIARAGGLRDEQFF. The CDR3 coding sequence is TGTGCCAGTAGTATAGCAAGGGCGGGGGGGCTAAGGGATGAGCAGTTCTTC.